Below, one T cell receptor beta chain is given with its context. Its antigen is unknown. Nothing much larger sits one base from this clone, and base qualities are not available. TCRbeta CDR3 regions were amplified from genomic DNA using the immunoSEQ Assay, a bias-controlled multiplex PCR. On the authors' methods: The number of nucleated cells in each sample was estimated from the amplification of reference gene primers within the assay. Sequence reads were collapsed and filtered to measure the absolute abundance of every unique TCRbeta CDR3 rearrangement. Productive Simpson clonality was computed per sample as the square root of Simpson's diversity index over productive rearrangements. Drawn from immuneACCESS, this table holds only the in-frame rearrangements with V and J called that TCRdb kept. Clones are partly lost; checked studies trace under half to an unresolved V gene and leave the rest unexplained. That table furnishes V, J and clone size, whereas the DNA furnished D and trimming. This sample has about 380,000 clones in its table, and around 85% of those were observed once. Roughly 3.4% of the sample is taken by the ten largest.

This entry is derived from a study of blood T cell repertoires in COVID-19 (TCRdb year 2020). A note on the overall study: The collaborator samples originated in the United States, Italy and Spain and spanned the acute and convalescent phases of COVID-19. The prospective study material was composed of cDNA or gDNA derived from T cells, B-cell-depleted T cells, or PBMCs. Subjects who had been exposed to COVID-19, were actively infected with it, or had recovered from it provided the deeply sampled blood TCRbeta repertoires that made up the dataset. A freely available public database, intended as a resource for researchers studying the immune response to SARS-CoV-2, is where the repertoires were released. The samples were drawn from the first 160 participants of the ongoing ImmuneRACE study and from 1,254 subjects provided by 6 global collaborators. Sample metadata almost always included a de-identified subject ID, COVID-19 status, age in years and sex. Where available, HLA class I and class II types were taken from metadata supplied by the sample provider and were not determined by assay-based typing. General findings and caveats noted by the study authors: The quantity of clinical and demographic metadata differed by source and by participant and was supplied without curation.

The CDR3 runs 16 residues from the cysteine to the phenylalanine. Here the CDR3 DNA is all that survives: 48 bases in frame from base 1. CDR1 is given as SGHTA and CDR2 as FQGNSA, both from the germline V gene. After removal of 4 bases from V and 4 bases from J, the junction retains 10 bases not matched to a gene. Whole blood was collected in K2EDTA tubes by collaborating institutions according to the institutions' own protocols. For TCRbeta analysis, collaborators shipped samples as frozen whole blood, isolated PBMCs, or DNA extracted from either of those sample types. The rearranged chain carries TRBV7-2 and TRBJ1-5; 7 of the junction bases match TRBD1. The source material was peripheral blood. The clonotype originates from a woman aged 18-35 years with acute or convalescent COVID-19. The CDR3 reads as follows: CASSSNFLGQNQPQHF. The nucleotides read TGTGCCAGCAGCTCCAACTTTTTGGGACAGAATCAGCCCCAGCATTTT.